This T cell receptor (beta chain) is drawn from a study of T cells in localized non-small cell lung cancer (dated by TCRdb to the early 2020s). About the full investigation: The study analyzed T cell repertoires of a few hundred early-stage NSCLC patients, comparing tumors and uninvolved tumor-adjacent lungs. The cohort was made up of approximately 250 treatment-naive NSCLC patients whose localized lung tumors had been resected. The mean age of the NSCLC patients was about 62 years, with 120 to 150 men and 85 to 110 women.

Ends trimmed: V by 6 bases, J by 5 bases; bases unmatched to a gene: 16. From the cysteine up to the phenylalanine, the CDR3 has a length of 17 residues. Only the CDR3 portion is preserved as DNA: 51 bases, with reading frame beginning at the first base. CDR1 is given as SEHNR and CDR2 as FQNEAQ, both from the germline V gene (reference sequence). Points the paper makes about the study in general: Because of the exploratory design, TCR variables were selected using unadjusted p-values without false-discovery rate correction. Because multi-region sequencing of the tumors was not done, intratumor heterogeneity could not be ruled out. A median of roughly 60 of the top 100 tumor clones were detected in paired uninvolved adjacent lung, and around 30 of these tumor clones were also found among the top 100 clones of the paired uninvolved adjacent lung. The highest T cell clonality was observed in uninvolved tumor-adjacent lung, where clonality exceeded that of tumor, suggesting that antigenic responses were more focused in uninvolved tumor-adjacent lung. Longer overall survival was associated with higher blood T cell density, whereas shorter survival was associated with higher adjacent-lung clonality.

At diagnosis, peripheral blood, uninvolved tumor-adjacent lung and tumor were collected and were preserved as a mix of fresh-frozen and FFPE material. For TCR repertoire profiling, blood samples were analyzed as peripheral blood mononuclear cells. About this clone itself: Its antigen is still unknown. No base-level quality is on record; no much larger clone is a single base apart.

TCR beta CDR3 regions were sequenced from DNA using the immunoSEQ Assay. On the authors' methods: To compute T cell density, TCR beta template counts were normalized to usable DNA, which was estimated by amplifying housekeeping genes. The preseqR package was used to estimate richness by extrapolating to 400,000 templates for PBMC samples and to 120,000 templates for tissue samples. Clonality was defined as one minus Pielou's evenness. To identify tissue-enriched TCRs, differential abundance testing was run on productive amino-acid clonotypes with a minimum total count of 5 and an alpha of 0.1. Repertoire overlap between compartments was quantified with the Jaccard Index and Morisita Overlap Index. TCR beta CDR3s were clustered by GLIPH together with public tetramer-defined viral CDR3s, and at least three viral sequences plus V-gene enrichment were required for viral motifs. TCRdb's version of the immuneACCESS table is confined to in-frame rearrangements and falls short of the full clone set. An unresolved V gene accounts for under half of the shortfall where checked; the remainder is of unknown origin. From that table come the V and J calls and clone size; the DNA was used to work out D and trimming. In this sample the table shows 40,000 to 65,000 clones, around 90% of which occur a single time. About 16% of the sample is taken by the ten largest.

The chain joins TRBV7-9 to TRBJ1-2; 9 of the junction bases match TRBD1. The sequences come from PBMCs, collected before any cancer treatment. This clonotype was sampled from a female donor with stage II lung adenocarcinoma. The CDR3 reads CASRKKPGQGIVYGYTF. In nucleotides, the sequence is TGTGCCAGCAGAAAAAAACCCGGACAGGGGATCGTTTATGGCTACACCTTC.